A selection of T cell receptor beta chains follows, all from one sample in a study of STAT5B mutations in CD4+ large granular lymphocyte leukemia. Libraries were prepared by immunoSEQ multiplex PCR; TCRdb keeps only in-frame clonotypes and omits some of them. The sample has tens of thousands of clones, 75% to 85% seen once; the top ten hold 3.6%. The specimen sequenced was CD4+ T cells from blood buffy coats. These receptor sequences come from a human donor in good health. The conserved cysteine and the conserved F or W are not part of the CDR3 here.

v_call,j_call,cdr3_aa
TRBV2,TRBJ1-6,ASILQASNSPLH
TRBV2,TRBJ1-4,ASSEALGKLF
TRBV27,TRBJ2-1,ASSFSGGDNEQF
TRBV9,TRBJ2-1,ASSLTLGTGWNEQF
TRBV2,TRBJ2-5,ASSEGGRVETQY
TRBV29-1,TRBJ2-1,SVGPPQF
TRBV25-1,TRBJ2-1,ASRGDRVQAYNEQF
TRBV11-2,TRBJ2-2,ASSLGLAEGTGELF
TRBV30,TRBJ1-3,AWGLRGTIY
TRBV5-6,TRBJ1-6,ASSRPSGQLNSPLH
TRBV2,TRBJ1-2,ASTRGTNNYGYT
TRBV9,TRBJ2-1,ASSVGDSGGRNEQF
TRBV27,TRBJ2-5,ASSAGGFGLAGGRETQY
TRBV25-1,TRBJ2-3,ASSVLTDTQY
TRBV6-5,TRBJ2-5,ASSGGSAGSETQY
TRBV28,TRBJ1-1,ASNVPGQGARPF
TRBV5-1,TRBJ2-3,ASSLAPGLVLTDTQY
TRBV6-1,TRBJ2-3,ASSGQGLTDTQY
TRBV7-6,TRBJ1-4,ASSQRQGPNEKLF
TRBV9,TRBJ2-2,ASSRGTNTGELF
TRBV6-1,TRBJ1-3,ASSGWDSGNTIY
TRBV7-2,TRBJ2-5,ASSRTGGFFETQY
TRBV27,TRBJ2-2,ASRLTGQVNTGELF
TRBV2,TRBJ1-1,ASSDREAF
TRBV18,TRBJ1-1,ASSPEAGGTEAF
TRBV5-1,TRBJ2-7,ASSMTGPYEQY
TRBV30,TRBJ2-7,AWMGQPSSYEQY
TRBV18,TRBJ2-1,ASSPGASSYNEQF
TRBV6-1,TRBJ2-7,ASSESRPEQY
TRBV7-9,TRBJ1-5,ASSPSLGGNQPQH
TRBV6-1,TRBJ2-7,ASSRASGKYEQY
TRBV10-1,TRBJ2-7,ASGPYEQY